Included here is one T cell receptor (beta chain) sequence, with context. The sample is drawn from a study of control samples from healthy donors and cancer patients. CDR3 length: 16 residues. Germline V gene data show CDR1 as MNHNS and CDR2 as SASEGT. The V and J ends lost 1 base and 2 bases respectively, with 12 bases between them. Profiled with immunoSEQ multiplex PCR; TCRdb holds only in-frame clones, not every one. The sample contains about 55,000 clones, approximately 94% of which appear only once. The TCR comes from a woman aged 18-29 years in good health. The gene calls are TRBV6-1 and TRBJ2-4; D not certain. The sequencing sample was made of blood. CDR3 sequence reads: CASSEGWVVTKNIQYF. In DNA form, the CDR3 reads TGTGCCAGCAGTGAAGGTTGGGTTGTAACCAAAAACATTCAGTACTTC.